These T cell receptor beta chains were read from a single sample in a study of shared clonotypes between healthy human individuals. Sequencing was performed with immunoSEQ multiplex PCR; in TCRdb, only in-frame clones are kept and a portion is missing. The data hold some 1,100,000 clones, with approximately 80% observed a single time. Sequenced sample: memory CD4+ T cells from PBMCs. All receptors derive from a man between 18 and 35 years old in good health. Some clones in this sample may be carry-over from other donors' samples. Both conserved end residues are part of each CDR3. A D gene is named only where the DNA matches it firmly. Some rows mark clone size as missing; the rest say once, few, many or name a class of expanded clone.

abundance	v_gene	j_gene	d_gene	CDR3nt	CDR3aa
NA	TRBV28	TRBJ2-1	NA	TGTGCCAGCCTCAGGCCTCCGAATGAGCAGTTCTTC	CASLRPPNEQFF
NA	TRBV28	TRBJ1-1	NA	TGTGCCAGCAGTTTAAGGTACTTGAGGGGCCCGACCCAAGCTTTCTTT	CASSLRYLRGPTQAFF
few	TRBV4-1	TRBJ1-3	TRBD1	TGCGCCAGCAGCCCTTTAGGACAGGTCGGAGACACCATATATTTT	CASSPLGQVGDTIYF
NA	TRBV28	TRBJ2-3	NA	TGTGCCAGCACCTCAGGACCGGTGATGACGCAGTATTTT	CASTSGPVMTQYF
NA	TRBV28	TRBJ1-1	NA	TGTGCCAGCAAGGTTGGGAGCACTGAAGCTTTCTTT	CASKVGSTEAFF
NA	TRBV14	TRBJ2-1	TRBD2	TGTGCCAGCAGCCAGACCACTAGCGCCATCTCCTACAATGAGCAGTTCTTC	CASSQTTSAISYNEQFF
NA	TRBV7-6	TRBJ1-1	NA	TGTGCCAGCAGCCGACGAGGGAACACTGAAGCTTTCTTT	CASSRRGNTEAFF
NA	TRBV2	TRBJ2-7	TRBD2	TGTGCCAGCAAAGGAAATGTTGGGACTAGCGGGAGGTACGAGCAGTACTTC	CASKGNVGTSGRYEQYF
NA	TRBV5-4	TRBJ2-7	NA	TGTGCCAGCAGCCCTGGACGGGTAGTGGAGCAGTACTTC	CASSPGRVVEQYF
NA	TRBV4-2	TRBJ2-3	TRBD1	TGTGCCAGCAGCCAAGTAGGACAGGGGGTAGATACGCAGTATTTT	CASSQVGQGVDTQYF
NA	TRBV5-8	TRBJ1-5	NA	TGTGCCAGCAGCCTGAACCACCAGCCCCAGCATTTT	CASSLNHQPQHF
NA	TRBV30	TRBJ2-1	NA	TGTGCCTGGAGTCGGGGCAGGGGATATACTAGCGCAACCACCCCCTACAATGAGCAGTTCTTC	CAWSRGRGYTSATTPYNEQFF
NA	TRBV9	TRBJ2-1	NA	TGTGCCAGCAGCCCCGACGGGGATTTCTACAATGAGCAGTTCTTC	CASSPDGDFYNEQFF
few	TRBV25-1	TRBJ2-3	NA	TGTGCCAGCAGCGTTGGCGCCACAGATACGCAGTATTTT	CASSVGATDTQYF
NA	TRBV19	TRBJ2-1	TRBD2	TGTGCCAGTAGTCCGTATTCTCCGGCCAGGGGGACTAGCGGGTACAATGAGCAGTTCTTC	CASSPYSPARGTSGYNEQFF
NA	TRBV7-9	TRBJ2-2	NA	TGTGCCACCCCGGTAGGATCAAAGAACACCGGGGAGCTGTTTTTT	CATPVGSKNTGELFF
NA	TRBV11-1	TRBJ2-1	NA	TGTGCCAGCAGCTCAGGAGGGCATGAGCAGTTCTTC	CASSSGGHEQFF
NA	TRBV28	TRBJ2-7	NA	TGTGCCAGCAGCTCTTTCCGGAGGGGCACCACACTCGGCTCCTACGAGCAGTACTTC	CASSSFRRGTTLGSYEQYF
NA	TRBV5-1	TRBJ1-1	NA	TGCGCCAGCAGATCCGGACAGTACTCTATGAACACTGAAGCTTTCTTT	CASRSGQYSMNTEAFF
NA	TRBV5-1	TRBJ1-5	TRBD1	TGCGCCAGCAGCGCCGGGACAGGCGAACAGCCCCAGCATTTT	CASSAGTGEQPQHF
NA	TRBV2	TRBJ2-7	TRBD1	TGTGCCAGCAGTGAGGACAGGGGGTCTTCCTACGAGCAGTACTTC	CASSEDRGSSYEQYF
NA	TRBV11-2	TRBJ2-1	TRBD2	TGTGCCAGCAGCCCTCTAGCGGAGTCCTACAATGAGCAGTTCTTC	CASSPLAESYNEQFF
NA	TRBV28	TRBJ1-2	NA	TGTGCCAGCAGTCAAACCGGGGCCACCTTCTATGGCTACACCTTC	CASSQTGATFYGYTF
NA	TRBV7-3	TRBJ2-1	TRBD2	TGTGCCAGCAGCTCGCCGGGACTAGCGGGAGTAAGGGCCAATGAGCAGTTCTTC	CASSSPGLAGVRANEQFF
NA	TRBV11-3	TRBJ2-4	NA	TGTGCCAGCAGCTTAGATTTTAAAACGCCAGCCAAAAACATTCAGTACTTC	CASSLDFKTPAKNIQYF
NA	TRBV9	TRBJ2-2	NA	TGTGCCAGCAGCGTGAGACCGAGCCAGGGCACCGGGGAGCTGTTTTTT	CASSVRPSQGTGELFF
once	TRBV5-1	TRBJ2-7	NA	TGCGCCAGCAGCTTGGCCGTTAGAACTTACGAGCAGTACTTC	CASSLAVRTYEQYF
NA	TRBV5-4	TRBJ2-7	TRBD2	TGTGCCAGCAGCTCAGGGACTAGCGGGAGGAACGAGCAGTACTTC	CASSSGTSGRNEQYF
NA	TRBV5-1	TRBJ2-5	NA	TGCGCCAGCAGCTTGGCCGGCCCCTCCGCGGAGACCCAGTACTTC	CASSLAGPSAETQYF
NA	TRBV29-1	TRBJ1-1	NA	TGCAGCGTTGAAGAGGGGGCGGTGAAAGCTTTCTTT	CSVEEGAVKAFF
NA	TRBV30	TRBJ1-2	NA	TGTGCCTGGAGTGTGACGGGGAGGTTCGGCTACACCTTC	CAWSVTGRFGYTF
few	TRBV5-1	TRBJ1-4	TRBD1	TGCGCCAGCAGCAACACCCCGGGACAGCTAAATGAAAAACTGTTTTTT	CASSNTPGQLNEKLFF
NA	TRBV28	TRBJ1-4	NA	TGTGCCAGCAGTTTATCAGGGCTAAAAGAAAAACTGTTTTTT	CASSLSGLKEKLFF
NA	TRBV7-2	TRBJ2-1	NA	TGTGCCACCGCGGGAAAGGGTCGGGATGAGCAGTTCTTC	CATAGKGRDEQFF
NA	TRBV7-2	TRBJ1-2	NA	TGTGCCAGCAGCTTAGAGGTAGTGAGTGGCTACACCTTC	CASSLEVVSGYTF
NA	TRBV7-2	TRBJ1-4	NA	TGTGCCAGCAGACGCGACCCAGCAACTAATGAAAAACTGTTTTTT	CASRRDPATNEKLFF
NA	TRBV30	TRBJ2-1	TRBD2	TGTGCCTGCGAGCTAGCGGGAAATTACAATGAGCAGTTCTTC	CACELAGNYNEQFF
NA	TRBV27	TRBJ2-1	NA	TGTGCCAGCAGCCGCACTTGGAGCTCCTACAATGAGCAGTTCTTC	CASSRTWSSYNEQFF
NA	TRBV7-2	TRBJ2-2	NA	TGTGCCAGCAGCTTAGGAGTCAGGGGCACCGGGGAGCTGTTTTTT	CASSLGVRGTGELFF
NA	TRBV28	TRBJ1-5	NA	TGTGCCAGCAGTCCCCGGAAAGGGGGATTCGGTCAGCCCCAGCATTTT	CASSPRKGGFGQPQHF
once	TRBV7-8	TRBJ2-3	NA	TGTGCCAGCAGCGACCCCCCCGCCACTAGCACAGATACGCAGTATTTT	CASSDPPATSTDTQYF
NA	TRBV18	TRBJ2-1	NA	TGTGCCAGCTCCCCCAGGGCTGATGAGCAGTTCTTC	CASSPRADEQFF
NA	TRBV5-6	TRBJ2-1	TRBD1	TGTGCCAGCAGCTTTAGCAGGGGGCCTAACTACAATGAGCAGTTCTTC	CASSFSRGPNYNEQFF